The 32 T cell receptor beta chains below come from one sample, sequenced in a study of regulatory T cells in long-lasting Graves disease. The time point: persistent/refractory GD, antithyroid drugs over 5 years with positive TRAb. From RNA extracted from PBMCs, the TCR library was made. To make TCR beta libraries, researchers used iRepertoire HTBI primers and Arm-PCR of CDR3 regions. Each CDR3 protein is one row after TCRdb ran MiXCR on the multiplex PCR reads. Among 300,000 to 350,000 distinct CDR3 sequences listed, about 19% were seen once. This material consisted of peripheral blood mononuclear cells (PBMCs), taken when the disease was refractory, from a patient treated with antithyroid drugs. The receptors were sampled from a female donor with Graves disease.

This clonotype was seen a few times. The chain combines TRBV6-1 with TRBJ2-7, with D uncertain. The length of the CDR3 is 12 residues. Trimming stripped 8 bases from V and 1 base from J, with 9 bases between. Germline V gives CDR1 MNHNS, CDR2 SASEGT. The CDR3 loop is CASSGLSYEQYF. CDR3 DNA: TGTGCCAGCTCAGGCCTATCCTACGAGCAGTACTTC.

This clonotype has just a few counts. The V and J genes are TRBV24-1 and TRBJ2-2, with TRBD1 matching over 7 bases. V lost 3 bases, J lost 6 bases, and 12 bases stayed unmatched. The germline V gene encodes CDR1 KGHDR and CDR2 SFDVKD. The CDR3 is made up of 17 amino acids. The CDR3 DNA reads as TGTGCCACCAGTGATGCAGGGGGAAGTTATAGCTCCGGGGAGCTGTTTTTT. This encodes CATSDAGGSYSSGELFF.

About this clonotype: Relative to the germline gene, one junction end is altered; a read error may explain this. The gene calls are TRBV20-1 and TRBJ1-1; D remains ambiguous. The CDR3 runs to 14 residues. Germline V gene sequence: CDR1 DFQATT, CDR2 SNEGSKA (reference sequence). The CDR3 reads CSARDGYMNTGAFF. CDR3 in DNA: TGCAGTGCTAGAGACGGATACATGAACACTGGAGCTTTCTTT.

This clonotype came up a few times. The chain employs TRBV19 and TRBJ1-5; 8 positions match TRBD1. There are 17 residues in the CDR3. After removal of 2 bases from V and 2 bases from J, the junction contained 8 bases not matched to a gene. Germline CDR1 is LNHDA and CDR2 is SQIVND (reference sequence). The CDR3 protein is CASSIQGAPAGNQPQHF. The CDR3 DNA follows: TGTGCCAGTAGTATACAGGGGGCCCCTGCCGGCAATCAGCCCCAGCATTTT.

In this sample, this clonotype turned up a few times. This chain connects TRBV7-2 to TRBJ2-5; 10 nucleotides agree with TRBD1. Germline V lookup: CDR1 SGHTA, CDR2 FQGNSA. The CDR3 is 16 residues long. Trimming at V came to 4 bases and at J to 5 bases, leaving 10 bases not matched to a gene. CDR3 loop: CASSSDLTGGGETQYF. The CDR3 region has the DNA TGTGCCAGCAGCTCCGACCTGACAGGGGGCGGCGAGACCCAGTACTTC.

The gene calls are TRBV10-3 and TRBJ1-5; the D gene is possibly TRBD1 (6 bases). Germline V gene data show CDR1 as ENHRY and CDR2 as SYGVKD. The CDR3 runs to 21 residues. V was shortened by 0 bases and J by 11 bases, with 35 bases between the two germline ends. The CDR3 is CAISESAFRQDKKGGGLAQHF. As DNA, the CDR3 is TGTGCCATCAGTGAGTCCGCCTTCCGACAGGATAAAAAAGGGGGGGGATTGGCCCAGCATTTT.

This CDR3 is CSASDSYYEQYF. CDR3 in DNA: TGCAGTGCTAGCGACTCCTACTACGAGCAGTACTTC. This chain links TRBV20-1 with TRBJ2-7; D gene unclear. CDR1 and CDR2 (germline): DFQATT, SNEGSKA (reference sequence). This CDR3 is built from 12 residues. V was shortened by 3 bases and J by 3 bases, with 9 bases between the two germline ends.

This clonotype has at least ten counts. The chain is built from TRBV5-1 and TRBJ1-5; D not certain. Between the trimmed V and J ends, which lost 0 bases and 5 bases, there was a span of 6 bases. The V gene's germline CDR1 is SGHRS and CDR2 YFSETQ. The CDR3 runs to 13 residues. The CDR3 DNA reads TGCGCCAGCAGCTTGGATGCAGATCAGCCCCAGCATTTT. Translating gives CASSLDADQPQHF.

The chain has TRBV11-2 and TRBJ2-1; a weak D match, TRBD1 (5 bases). Germline values: CDR1 SGHAT, CDR2 FQNNGV. V lost 1 base and J 12 bases, leaving 10 bases between the germline ends. The CDR3 length is 12 residues. The CDR3 region has the DNA TGTGCCAGCAGCTTAGGACAGAAGGGGCAGTTCTTC. It specifies CASSLGQKGQFF.

This clonotype was observed many times. The J gene is TRBJ2-7, the V gene TRBV28; D call uncertain. The germline V gene encodes CDR1 MDHEN and CDR2 SYDVKM. Trimming took off 7 bases at V and 9 bases at J, with 22 bases between the two ends. CDR3 length: 14 residues. CDR3 sequence (DNA): TGTGCCAGCAAGGCCGGCGTCGGCGTACGAGGGCAGTACTTC. Its translation is CASKAGVGVRGQYF.

This clonotype has only a few counts. The chain carries TRBV20-1 and TRBJ1-1; no firm D call. V was trimmed by 1 base and J by 3 bases, leaving 9 bases between them. The germline CDR1 and CDR2 sequences are DFQATT and SNEGSKA (reference sequence). This CDR3 is built from 13 residues. As DNA, the CDR3 is TGCAGTGCTAGAGGGGTCGGTTACACTGAAGCTTTCTTT. This sequence encodes CSARGVGYTEAFF.

This clonotype occurred once. Being one base from a much bigger clone, this may be a read error. The chain has TRBV6-1 and TRBJ2-7; the match to TRBD1 covers 9 bases. Germline loops: CDR1 MNHNS, CDR2 SASEGT. After removal of 4 bases from V and 6 bases from J, the junction contained 13 bases not matched to a gene. The CDR3 has 16 amino acids. CDR3 DNA sequence: TGTGCCAGCAGTGCCACGCCGGGACAGGGCCGCTGCGAGCAGTACTTC. Amino acids: CASSATPGQGRCEQYF.

This clonotype came up many times. The V and J genes are TRBV28 and TRBJ2-4; D may be TRBD1 or TRBD2 (5 bases each). Germline CDR1 and CDR2: MDHEN and SYDVKM. Trimming pared 4 bases from V and 4 bases from J, leaving 17 bases between. This CDR3 has 16 residues. This CDR3 reads CASSSRGDGRKNIQYF. CDR3 DNA: TGTGCCAGCAGTTCCCGAGGGGATGGCCGGAAAAACATTCAGTACTTC.

The genes are TRBV30 and TRBJ2-7; TRBD1 agrees at 10 bases. This CDR3 is 17 amino acids long. The germline CDR1 and CDR2 sequences are GTSNPN and SVGIG (reference sequence). V was clipped by 4 bases and J by 2 bases; unmatched bases: 14. The chain's CDR3 is CAWNPPSPGQGPYEQYF. The CDR3 DNA follows: TGTGCCTGGAACCCACCTTCTCCGGGACAGGGGCCCTACGAGCAGTACTTC.

Details on this clonotype: It differs at one base from a far larger clone, so likely a read error. V and J are TRBV2 and TRBJ2-7, with no clear D. The germline gives CDR1 SNHLY, CDR2 FYNNEI. The CDR3 is 12 amino acids. The ends were cut back, 6 bases at V and 0 bases at J, with 6 bases in the middle. The CDR3 is CASRRSSYEQYF. The CDR3, as DNA: TGTGCCAGCAGGCGGAGCTCCTACGAGCAGTACTTC.

This clonotype was detected many times. The genes are TRBV30 and TRBJ1-4; the D gene is possibly TRBD1 (6 bases). Trimming shortened V by 5 bases and J by 0 bases, and 7 bases separated the two germline ends. This CDR3 comprises 13 residues. Germline V gene lookup returns CDR1 GTSNPN and CDR2 SVGIG (reference sequence). The CDR3 DNA reads as TGTGCCTGGGGGACAACAACTAATGAAAAACTGTTTTTT. Translating it yields CAWGTTTNEKLFF.

This clonotype was counted ten times or more. The chain links TRBV6-1 to TRBJ1-1, with 7 positions matching TRBD1. CDR1 and CDR2 from the germline V gene are MNHNS and SASEGT. The CDR3 is made up of 15 amino acids. The V segment lost 7 bases and the J segment 1 base; nucleotides outside the gene matches: 9. CDR3 sequence (DNA): TGTGCCAGCACCCCAAGGGACAGATCGAACACTGAAGCTTTCTTT. Translating it yields CASTPRDRSNTEAFF.

This clonotype has at least ten counts. This chain joins TRBV12-5 and TRBJ2-5; D is possibly TRBD1 or TRBD2 (6 bases each). The V gene's germline CDR1 is LGHNT and CDR2 FRNRAP. V lost 8 bases and J 9 bases, leaving 19 bases between the germline ends. The CDR3 contains 13 residues. The chain's CDR3 is CASRMGGTEAQYF. The CDR3 nucleotides are TGTGCTAGTCGCATGGGGGGCACGGAGGCCCAGTACTTC.

There are many counts of this clonotype. The gene calls are TRBV29-1 and TRBJ1-1; D gene unclear. The CDR3 totals 13 residues. Trimming stripped 7 bases from V and 1 base from J, with 13 bases between. Germline values: CDR1 SQVTM, CDR2 ANQGSEA. CDR3 in amino acids: CSDGGPSNTEAFF. CDR3 sequence (DNA): TGCAGCGACGGAGGTCCGTCGAACACTGAAGCTTTCTTT.

At least ten counts were recorded for this clonotype. The chain uses TRBV12-3 or TRBV12-4 and TRBJ2-7; no firm D call. Trimming removed 3 bases from V and 0 bases from J, with 12 bases in between. This CDR3 is 15 amino acids long. CDR3 nucleotides: TGTGCCAGCAGTTTCGGCAGGTCTAGCTCCTACGAGCAGTACTTC. Its translation: CASSFGRSSSYEQYF.

The table lists this clonotype with many counts. The chain has TRBV12-3 or TRBV12-4 and TRBJ2-5; unclear D gene. V lost 6 bases to trimming and J lost 5 bases, with 19 bases between them. The CDR3 runs 15 residues. The CDR3 region is CASSQRGPAWETQYF. In nucleotides, the CDR3 is TGTGCCAGCAGCCAACGTGGACCCGCCTGGGAGACCCAGTACTTC.

On this clonotype: Since the CDR3 does not end with the conserved phenylalanine or tryptophan, this likely comes from a read error. V is TRBV7-8 and J is TRBJ1-5; tentatively, D is TRBD1 (5 bases). Germline V gene data show CDR1 as SGHVS and CDR2 as FQNEAQ. With 7 bases removed from V and 7 bases from J, the gap between germline ends came to 20 bases. This CDR3 contains 15 residues. The CDR3 DNA reads TGTGCCAGCACCGCTGACGGGGGTGGTTGGCAGCCCCAGCATTCT. Encoded protein: CASTADGGGWQPQHS.

This clonotype was seen a handful of times. In DNA form, the CDR3 reads TGCGCCAGCAGCTCCCGGGGGGCTTGGTACGAGCAGTACTTC. Translating gives CASSSRGAWYEQYF. The chain employs TRBV5-1 and TRBJ2-7; tentatively, D is TRBD2 (7 bases). The germline V and J ends were trimmed by 3 bases and 4 bases, with 14 bases remaining between them. This CDR3 is 14 amino acids long. Germline CDR1 is SGHRS and CDR2 is YFSETQ.

This chain uses TRBV29-1 with TRBJ1-1; no reliable D call. The CDR3 sequence is 14 residues long. The germline gives CDR1 SQVTM, CDR2 ANQGSEA. The ends were cut back, 4 bases at V and 1 base at J, with 13 bases in the middle. This chain's CDR3 is CSVGSRLKNTEAFF. The CDR3 bases are TGCAGCGTTGGCTCCCGGCTAAAGAACACTGAAGCTTTCTTT.

With respect to this clonotype: A read error may be the cause here, since a much bigger clone is one base away. The rearrangement links TRBV24-1 to TRBJ2-5, with D perhaps TRBD1 (6 bases). Trimming removed 6 bases at V and 5 bases at J, with 9 bases between. This CDR3 has 12 residues. Germline values: CDR1 KGHDR, CDR2 SFDVKD. DNA of the CDR3: TGTGCCACCAGTACAGGGACGGAGACCCAGTACTTC. Its protein product is CATSTGTETQYF.

Many counts were recorded for this clonotype. The chain links TRBV20-1 to TRBJ2-5; the D gene is possibly TRBD2 (5 bases). Deletions cut 4 bases from V and 3 bases from J, with 6 bases between. The CDR3 runs 11 residues. The germline gives CDR1 DFQATT, CDR2 SNEGSKA (reference sequence). The CDR3: CSAKEEETQYF. The CDR3 nucleotides read TGCAGTGCTAAGGAGGAAGAGACCCAGTACTTC.

This clonotype was picked up many times. The chain is built from TRBV28 and TRBJ2-7; weak D call: TRBD1 (6 bases). The CDR3 spans 12 residues. Germline V lookup: CDR1 MDHEN, CDR2 SYDVKM. V was clipped by 6 bases and J by 3 bases, with 9 bases between them. The CDR3 DNA reads TGTGCCAGCAGCCGGACAGTCTACGAGCAGTACTTC. Amino acids: CASSRTVYEQYF.

This clonotype came up a few times. The chain employs TRBV25-1 and TRBJ2-5; 14 bases map to TRBD2. Per the germline V gene, CDR1 is MGHDK and CDR2 is SYGVNS. CDR3 length: 17 amino acids. The V segment lost 8 bases and the J segment 2 bases; nucleotides outside the gene matches: 10. The DNA of the CDR3 is TGTGCCAGCTCGAAGGGTGGACTAGCGGGGGGACAAGAGACCCAGTACTTC. Protein: CASSKGGLAGGQETQYF.

This clonotype has just a few counts. The CDR3: CASSLRTGGSPLHF. The CDR3 DNA is TGTGCCAGCAGCCTAAGGACAGGGGGATCACCCCTCCACTTT. This chain connects TRBV3-1 to TRBJ1-6; 10 positions agree with TRBD1. V gave up 4 bases and J gave up 10 bases; unmatched junction bases: 4. In germline, CDR1 is LGHDT, CDR2 YNNKEL (reference sequence). The CDR3 sequence is 14 residues long. Using reference TRBV3-1 and TRBJ1-6 for the parts outside the CDR3, the full variable domain is DTAVSQTPKYLVTQMGNDKSIKCEQNLGHDTMYWYKQDSKKFLKIMFSYNNKELIINETVPNRFSPKSPDKAHLNLHINSLELGDSAVYFCASSLRTGGSPLHFGNGTRLTVT.

In this sample, this clonotype turned up many times. This sequence joins TRBV6-1 and TRBJ1-2; 9 nucleotides line up with TRBD1. The CDR3 totals 15 residues. After removal of 5 bases from V and 4 bases from J, the junction contained 8 bases not matched to a gene. CDR1 is MNHNS and CDR2 is SASEGT in the germline V gene. CDR3 region: CASSPRDRVLYGYTF. The CDR3 DNA reads TGTGCCAGCAGTCCCCGGGACAGGGTCCTCTATGGCTACACCTTC.

At least ten counts were recorded for this clonotype. The rearrangement joins TRBV2 to TRBJ2-7, with D perhaps matching TRBD1 (6 bases). The CDR3 is 14 amino acids. V lost 7 bases and J 2 bases, leaving 15 bases between the germline ends. In germline, CDR1 is SNHLY, CDR2 FYNNEI. The CDR3 DNA is TGTGCCAGCACCCGAACCGGGACAACCTACGAGCAGTACTTC. The encoded protein is CASTRTGTTYEQYF.

By share of the sample, this clonotype is medium-sized. The V gene is TRBV12-3 or TRBV12-4, the J gene TRBJ2-7; 9 bases map to TRBD1. CDR3 length: 15 residues. Trimming removed 5 bases from V and 3 bases from J; junction bases left unmatched: 8. The CDR3 DNA reads TGTGCCAGCAGTCCCGACGGGACAGGGATCTACGAGCAGTACTTC. Residues: CASSPDGTGIYEQYF.